This T cell receptor (beta chain) was sequenced for a study of radiation and T cells in renal cell carcinoma (dated by TCRdb to 2020 to 2021). Turning to the overall study: The samples were obtained from a clinical trial, where primary renal cell carcinomas were treated with 15 Gy stereotactic body radiation therapy and then removed by nephrectomy 4 weeks afterward. TCR beta sequencing covered approximately 51 samples in total, comprising roughly 26 tumors and about 27 peripheral blood samples. In the 55 or so samples combined, 4,016,671 unique CDR3 nucleotide sequences were found, encoding about 2,700,000 unique CDR3 amino acid sequences. Overall results and qualifications from the work: Because no pretreatment tumor biopsies were available, whether clonotypes were present in the tumor at baseline could not be determined. In blood, the top tumor clonotypes increased between baseline and 2 weeks post-radiation and then shrank by 4 weeks, which suggests that tumor-resident clones expanded only transiently. Tracking of blood repertoire dynamics stopped at approximately four weeks after treatment, with no follow-up past that point. Because the trial had a single-armed design, the trial could not examine how radiation dose or scheduling affected the TCR repertoire.

Interpreted using the paper, the time point label stands for: blood 2 weeks post-SBRT. The label giving this sample's treatment or condition can be read as: 15 Gy SBRT to primary tumor, nephrectomy 4 weeks later. To follow tumor-enriched clonotypes, peripheral blood was collected serially from radiation-treated patients at baseline and again at 2 weeks and 4 weeks after SBRT. Every patient had renal cell carcinoma of clear cell pathology. The QIAamp DNA Blood Mini Kit (Qiagen) was used to prepare genomic DNA for TCR sequencing. The analyses included only samples that passed all quality control checks. The germline V gene supplies CDR1 MNHEY and CDR2 SVGAGI. V ends up 6 bases short and J 2 bases short, with an unmatched junction base count of 4. CDR3 length: 14 amino acids, cysteine to phenylalanine. The read is trimmed to its CDR3 DNA, 42 bases read in frame from base 1. Following the manufacturer's recommendations, the immunoSEQ kit was used to generate TCR beta libraries from genomic DNA. Library preparation used a first multiplex PCR with proprietary primers, then a second PCR adding unique barcodes, with bead cleanups after each round. Each sample batch included a kit-provided positive control reaction and a negative control reaction. The final libraries underwent checking on an Agilent 4200 TapeStation D1000 ScreenTape, volumetric pooling, and quantification by qPCR. Sequencing was performed on an Illumina NextSeq500 using a MidOutput 150-cycle cartridge, with 156 Read1 cycles, 15 Index1 cycles, and the kit custom primers. The pooled library was loaded at around 1.1 pM with a roughly 20% PhiX control spike-in. In the authors' own workflow: The vendor-processed data were analyzed in R, and a clonotype was defined as all T cells that share the same CDR3 nucleotide sequence. In the clone abundance analyses, frequencies were normalized to the 10,000 most abundant clones in each sample. Public T cell clones, which averaged fewer than five per sample, were excluded before analysis. Tumor-enriched and baseline blood-enriched clonotypes were defined by at least a 32-fold difference in abundance between compartments. A beta-binomial differential abundance model was used to identify clonotypes that expanded or contracted between blood time points. The Baroni-Urbani and Buser coefficient was used to measure tumor-blood repertoire similarity, and groups were compared with two-tailed Wilcoxon tests in R. Imported from immuneACCESS, the table was reduced by TCRdb to in-frame sequences with V and J called. These copies leave out some clones; in studies compared against another copy, an unresolved V gene accounts for under half, and the cause of the remainder is not known. Clone size and the V and J calls come from that table; the DNA yielded D and trimming. The sample data list about 150,000 clones, and about 87% of these were observed just once. The ten top clones hold 13% of the sample.

This clone was counted only a few times. This receptor's antigen is unknown. No clone much larger than this one lies a single base away; base qualities are absent. This material consisted of blood, taken from a patient whose treatment included radiotherapy and nephrectomy. The receptor chain draws on TRBV6-5 and TRBJ1-2, with 9 central nucleotides matching TRBD1. The source is a woman aged 50 to 60 with renal cell carcinoma. CDR3 reads: CASRNGQGNYGYTF. The nucleotides read TGTGCCAGCAGAAACGGACAGGGGAACTATGGCTACACCTTC.